This T cell receptor beta chain is from a study of shared clonotypes between healthy human individuals. The CDR3 spans 17 residues. Trimming took 0 bases from V and 1 from J; bases not matched to a gene: 8. The V gene's germline CDR1 is MNHNS and CDR2 SASEGT. Some clones are missing from TCRdb's copy, which holds only in-frame ones; the method was immunoSEQ multiplex PCR. Among some 2.4 million clones listed, 93% were seen once. This clone was picked up one time. The source material was naive CD4+ T cells from PBMCs. Subset described: CD45RA+ positively selected. The sequence was obtained from a man between 18 and 29 years old in good health. Some clones in this sample may be carry-over from other donors' samples. V and J are TRBV6-1 and TRBJ2-7; 8 nucleotides align to TRBD1. In DNA form, the CDR3 reads TGTGCCAGCAGTGAAGCGTTCAGGACAGGGCAGTCCTACGAGCAGTACTTC. Protein sequence: CASSEAFRTGQSYEQYF.